This T cell receptor (beta chain) was retrieved from a study of identical twins. The CDR3 runs to 16 residues. Germline V gene data show CDR1 as LGHDT and CDR2 as YNNKEL (reference sequence). V dropped 0 bases and J dropped 2 bases, with 11 bases sitting between them. This clonotype has a handful of counts. Its antigen remains unidentified. MiXCR, applied by TCRdb to the 5' RACE reads, yields one record per CDR3 protein. The repertoire holds a few hundred thousand distinct CDR3 sequences, with 7.5% to 10% as singletons. Broader study findings: For cord blood, abundant beta clonotypes had fewer insertions, unlike memory repertoires, which showed none.

The same sample was also used in a study of yellow fever vaccine responses in identical twins. This second study notes: In identical twins, vaccine T cell responses appeared partly shared and partly individual.

The TCR originated in a woman younger than 30 in good health. The chain links TRBV3-1 to TRBJ2-1; D not resolved. The sequencing sample was made of PBMCs. DNA of the CDR3: TGTGCCAGCAGCCAAGATCAAGGTGCCCCCTACAATGAGCAGTTCTTC. This translates into CASSQDQGAPYNEQFF.